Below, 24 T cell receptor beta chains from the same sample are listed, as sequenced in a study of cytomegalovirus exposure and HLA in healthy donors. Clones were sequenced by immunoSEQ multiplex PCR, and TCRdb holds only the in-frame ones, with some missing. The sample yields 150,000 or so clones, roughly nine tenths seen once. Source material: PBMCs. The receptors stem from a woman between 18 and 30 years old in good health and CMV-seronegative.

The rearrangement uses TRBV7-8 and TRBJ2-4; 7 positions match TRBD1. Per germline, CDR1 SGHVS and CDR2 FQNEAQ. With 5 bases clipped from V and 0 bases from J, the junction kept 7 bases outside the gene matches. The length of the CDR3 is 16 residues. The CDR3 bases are TGTGCCAGCAGCCCTCGACAGGGAAGAGCCAAAAACATTCAGTACTTC. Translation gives CASSPRQGRAKNIQYF.

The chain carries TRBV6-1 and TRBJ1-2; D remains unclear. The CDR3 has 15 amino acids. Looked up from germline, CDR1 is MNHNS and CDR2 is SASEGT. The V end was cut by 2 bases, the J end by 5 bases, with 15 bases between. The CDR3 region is CASSELRRVGYGYTF. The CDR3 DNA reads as TGTGCCAGCAGTGAACTTCGTCGGGTTGGGTATGGCTACACCTTC.

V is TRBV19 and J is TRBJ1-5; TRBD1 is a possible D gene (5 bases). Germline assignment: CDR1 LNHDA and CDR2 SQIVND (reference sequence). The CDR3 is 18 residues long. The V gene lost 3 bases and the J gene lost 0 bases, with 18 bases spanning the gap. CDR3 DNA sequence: TGTGCCAGTAGTATTCGAAGCGGGACGCTAGATAGCAATCAGCCCCAGCATTTT. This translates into CASSIRSGTLDSNQPQHF.

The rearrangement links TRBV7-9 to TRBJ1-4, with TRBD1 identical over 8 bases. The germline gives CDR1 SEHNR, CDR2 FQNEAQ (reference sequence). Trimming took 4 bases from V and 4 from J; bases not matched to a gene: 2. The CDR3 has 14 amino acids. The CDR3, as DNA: TGTGCCAGCAGCTACGGACAGGGTAATGAAAAACTGTTTTTT. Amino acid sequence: CASSYGQGNEKLFF.

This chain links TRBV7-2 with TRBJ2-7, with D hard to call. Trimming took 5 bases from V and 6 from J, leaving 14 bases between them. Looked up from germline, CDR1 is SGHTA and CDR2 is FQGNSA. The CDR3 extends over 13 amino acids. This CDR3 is CASSNRQGGEQYF. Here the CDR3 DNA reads TGTGCCAGCAGCAATAGACAAGGTGGCGAGCAGTACTTC.

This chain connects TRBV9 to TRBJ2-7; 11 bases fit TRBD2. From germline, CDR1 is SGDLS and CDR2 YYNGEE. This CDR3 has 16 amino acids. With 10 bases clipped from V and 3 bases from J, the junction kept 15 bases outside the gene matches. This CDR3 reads CAGLAGGRPLIYEQYF. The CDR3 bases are TGTGCCGGATTAGCGGGGGGGCGGCCACTGATCTACGAGCAGTACTTC.

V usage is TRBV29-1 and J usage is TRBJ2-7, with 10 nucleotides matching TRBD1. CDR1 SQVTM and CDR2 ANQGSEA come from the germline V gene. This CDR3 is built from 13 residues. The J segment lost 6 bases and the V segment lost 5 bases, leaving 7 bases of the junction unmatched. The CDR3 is CSVQGQGLSEQYF. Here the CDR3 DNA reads TGCAGCGTTCAGGGACAGGGGTTGTCCGAGCAGTACTTC.

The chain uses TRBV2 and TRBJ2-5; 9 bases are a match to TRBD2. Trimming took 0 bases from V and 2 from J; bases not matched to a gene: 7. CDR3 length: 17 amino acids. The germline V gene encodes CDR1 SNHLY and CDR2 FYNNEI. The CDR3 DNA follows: TGTGCCAGCAGTGAAGCGCGGGCTAGCGGGGCTCAAGAGACCCAGTACTTC. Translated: CASSEARASGAQETQYF. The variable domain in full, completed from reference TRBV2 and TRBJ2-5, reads EPEVTQTPSHQVTQMGQEVILRCVPISNHLYFYWYRQILGQKVEFLVSFYNNEISEKSEIFDDQFSVERPDGSNFTLKIRSTKLEDSAMYFCASSEARASGAQETQYFGPGTRLLVL.

CDR3 sequence reads: CAISEFQGVNTEAFF. The DNA of the CDR3 is TGTGCCATCAGTGAGTTTCAGGGGGTGAACACTGAAGCTTTCTTT. V is TRBV10-3 and J is TRBJ1-1; 7 nucleotides agree with TRBD1. The CDR3 contains 15 residues. V was pared by 1 base and J by 0 bases, with 2 bases of the junction left unmatched. The germline V gene encodes CDR1 ENHRY and CDR2 SYGVKD.

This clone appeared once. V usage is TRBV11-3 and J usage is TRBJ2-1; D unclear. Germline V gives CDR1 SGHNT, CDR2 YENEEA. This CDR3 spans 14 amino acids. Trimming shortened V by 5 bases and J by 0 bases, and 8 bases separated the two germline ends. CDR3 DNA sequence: TGTGCCAGCAGCCCCCGTAGCTCCTACAATGAGCAGTTCTTC. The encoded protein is CASSPRSSYNEQFF.

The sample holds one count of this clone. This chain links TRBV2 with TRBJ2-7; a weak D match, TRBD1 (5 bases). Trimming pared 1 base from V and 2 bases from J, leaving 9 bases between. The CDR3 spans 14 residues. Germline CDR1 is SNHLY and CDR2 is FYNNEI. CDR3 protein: CASSEGKGAYEQYF. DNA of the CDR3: TGTGCCAGCAGTGAAGGGAAAGGGGCCTACGAGCAGTACTTC.

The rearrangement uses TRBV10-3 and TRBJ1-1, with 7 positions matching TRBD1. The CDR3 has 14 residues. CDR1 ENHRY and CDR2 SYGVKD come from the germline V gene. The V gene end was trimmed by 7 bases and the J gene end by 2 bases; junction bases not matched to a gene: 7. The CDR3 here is CAITLDRANTEAFF. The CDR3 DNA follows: TGTGCCATCACTTTAGACAGGGCCAACACTGAAGCTTTCTTT.

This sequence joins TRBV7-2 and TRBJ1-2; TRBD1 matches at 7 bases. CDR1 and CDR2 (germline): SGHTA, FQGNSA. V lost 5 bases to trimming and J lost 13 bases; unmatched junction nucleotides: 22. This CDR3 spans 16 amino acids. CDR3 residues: CASSPTIPTGTVGCTF. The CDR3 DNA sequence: TGTGCCAGCAGCCCAACTATTCCGACAGGGACCGTTGGTTGCACCTTC.

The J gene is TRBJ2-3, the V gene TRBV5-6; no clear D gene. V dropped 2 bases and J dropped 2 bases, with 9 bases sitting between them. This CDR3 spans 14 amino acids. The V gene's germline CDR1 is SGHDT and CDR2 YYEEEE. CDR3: CASSFGLTTDTQYF. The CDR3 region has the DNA TGTGCCAGCAGCTTTGGGCTAACCACAGATACGCAGTATTTT.

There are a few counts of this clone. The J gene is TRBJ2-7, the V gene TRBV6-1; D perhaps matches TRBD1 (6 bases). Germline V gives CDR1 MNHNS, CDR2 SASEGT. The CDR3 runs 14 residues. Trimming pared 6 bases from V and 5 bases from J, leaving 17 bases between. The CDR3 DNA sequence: TGTGCCAGCAGGAGTGTGGGGGCTAAAGACGAGCAGTACTTC. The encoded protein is CASRSVGAKDEQYF.

Here the CDR3 DNA reads TGTGCCAGCAGCGTCTCCGGTACTGAGCAGTTCTTC. Protein product: CASSVSGTEQFF. The chain employs TRBV9 and TRBJ2-1; D is undetermined. This CDR3 region has 12 residues. Germline V lookup: CDR1 SGDLS, CDR2 YYNGEE. V was trimmed by 2 bases and J by 9 bases, leaving 9 bases between them.

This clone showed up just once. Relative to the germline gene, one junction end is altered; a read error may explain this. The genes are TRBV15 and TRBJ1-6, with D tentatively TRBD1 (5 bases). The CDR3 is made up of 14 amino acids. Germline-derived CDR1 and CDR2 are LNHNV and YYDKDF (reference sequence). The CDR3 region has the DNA TGTGCCACCAGCAGAGATCTGGGTTCAAAACAGGTTGGCTTT. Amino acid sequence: CATSRDLGSKQVGF.

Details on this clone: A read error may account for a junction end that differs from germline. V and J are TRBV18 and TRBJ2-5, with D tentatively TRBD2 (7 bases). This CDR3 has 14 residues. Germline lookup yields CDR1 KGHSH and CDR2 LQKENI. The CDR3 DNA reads TGTGCCAGCTCACCACCGGGGGGGCAAGGGACCCAGTACTTC. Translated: CASSPPGGQGTQYF.

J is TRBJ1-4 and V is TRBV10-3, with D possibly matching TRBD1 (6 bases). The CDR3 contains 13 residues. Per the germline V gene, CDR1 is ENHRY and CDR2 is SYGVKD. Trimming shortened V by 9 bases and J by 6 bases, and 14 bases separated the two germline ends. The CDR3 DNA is TGTGCCATGCGGGGGGCGATTGATGAAAAACTGTTTTTT. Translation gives CAMRGAIDEKLFF.

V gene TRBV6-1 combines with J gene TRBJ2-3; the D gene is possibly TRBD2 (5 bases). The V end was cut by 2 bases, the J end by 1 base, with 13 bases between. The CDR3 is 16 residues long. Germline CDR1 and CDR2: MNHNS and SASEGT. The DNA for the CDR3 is TGTGCCAGCAGTGAAAACATATCGAGGGGCACAGATACGCAGTATTTT. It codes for CASSENISRGTDTQYF.

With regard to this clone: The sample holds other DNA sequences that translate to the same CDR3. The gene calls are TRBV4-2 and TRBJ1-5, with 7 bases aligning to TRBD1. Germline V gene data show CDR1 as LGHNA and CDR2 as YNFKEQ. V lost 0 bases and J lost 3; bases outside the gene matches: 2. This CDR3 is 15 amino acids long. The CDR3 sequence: CASSQEGQLNQPQHF. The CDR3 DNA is TGTGCCAGCAGCCAAGAGGGACAGCTCAATCAGCCCCAGCATTTT.

CDR3 region: CASSQDLLLALNSPLHF. CDR3 sequence (DNA): TGCGCCAGCAGCCAAGATCTACTGTTAGCGCTTAATTCACCCCTCCACTTT. This chain connects TRBV4-1 to TRBJ1-6; D gene unclear. The V end lost 0 bases, the J end lost 6 bases, and 15 bases lay between the germline ends. Germline CDR1 is MGHRA and CDR2 is YSYEKL. The CDR3 extends over 17 amino acids.

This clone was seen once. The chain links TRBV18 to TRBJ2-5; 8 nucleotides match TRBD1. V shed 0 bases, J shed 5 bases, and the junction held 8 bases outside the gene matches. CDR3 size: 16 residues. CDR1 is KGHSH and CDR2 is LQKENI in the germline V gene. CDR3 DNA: TGTGCCAGCTCACCACCGGAGACAGGGGTCCGGGAGACCCAGTACTTC. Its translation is CASSPPETGVRETQYF.

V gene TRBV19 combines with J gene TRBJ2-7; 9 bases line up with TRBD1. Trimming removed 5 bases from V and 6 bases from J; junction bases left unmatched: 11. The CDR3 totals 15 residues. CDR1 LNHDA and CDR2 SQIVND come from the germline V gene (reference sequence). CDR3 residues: CASSVLPGQGSEQYF. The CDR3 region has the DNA TGTGCCAGTAGTGTCCTGCCGGGACAGGGCTCCGAGCAGTACTTC.